This TCR beta chain was found in a study of PD-L1 blockade in urothelial cancer. Study context: Blood samples contained a median about 150,000 T cells.

CDR1 and CDR2 from the germline V gene are KGHSH and LQKENI. There are 16 residues in the CDR3. The trim removed 2 bases at V and 5 bases at J, leaving 10 bases unmatched. In each PCR, synthetic TCR analog templates were spiked in. Clones were sequenced by immunoSEQ multiplex PCR, and TCRdb holds only the in-frame ones, with some missing. The data hold tens of thousands of clones, with approximately 90% observed a single time. Disease in patients was locally advanced or metastatic urothelial carcinoma. This clonotype originated in a woman between 70 and 85 years old with urothelial cancer. Sample: PBMCs, taken around atezolizumab (anti-PD-L1) treatment. This chain links TRBV18 with TRBJ1-1; 8 bases match TRBD1. The CDR3 DNA is TGTGCCAGCTCACCATCAGGGGGCGATACGGGTACTGAAGCTTTCTTT. It translates to CASSPSGGDTGTEAFF.